The clone carrying this T cell receptor (beta chain) is a singleton in its sample. Each HIV participant was treated in the United States. This entry belongs to a study of long-term antiretroviral therapy in people with HIV. Germline CDR1 reads MNHEY; CDR2 reads SVGAGI. Trimming removed 2 bases at V and 11 bases at J, with 9 bases between. The CDR3 is 11 residues long. Samples were assayed with immunoSEQ v3.0 at survey level. Clones were read by immunoSEQ multiplex PCR, and TCRdb kept only the in-frame ones, dropping some. Of about 31,000 clones in the sample, over 75% were seen once. The sample here was unsorted PBMCs, taken more than 5 years after starting antiretroviral therapy. This sequence originates from a woman in her thirties or forties with HIV. The chain combines TRBV6-5 with TRBJ1-1, with D hard to call. This CDR3 is CASSYGWDAFF. The CDR3 region has the DNA TGTGCCAGCAGTTACGGGTGGGATGCTTTCTTT.